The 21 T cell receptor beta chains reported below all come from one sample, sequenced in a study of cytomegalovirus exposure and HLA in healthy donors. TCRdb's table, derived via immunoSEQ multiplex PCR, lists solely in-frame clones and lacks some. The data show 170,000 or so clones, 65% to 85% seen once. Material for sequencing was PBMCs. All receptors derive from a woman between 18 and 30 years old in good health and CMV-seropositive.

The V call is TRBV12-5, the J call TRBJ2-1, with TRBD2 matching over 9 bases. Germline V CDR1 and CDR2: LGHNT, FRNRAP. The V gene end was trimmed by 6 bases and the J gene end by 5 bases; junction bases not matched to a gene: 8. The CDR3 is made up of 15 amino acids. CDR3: CASGPGTSSNNEQFF. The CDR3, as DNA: TGTGCTAGTGGCCCTGGGACTAGCAGTAACAATGAGCAGTTCTTC.

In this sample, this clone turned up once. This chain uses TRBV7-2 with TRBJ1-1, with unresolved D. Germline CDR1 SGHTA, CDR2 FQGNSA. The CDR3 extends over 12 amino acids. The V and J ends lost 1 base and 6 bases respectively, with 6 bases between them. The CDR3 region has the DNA TGTGCCAGCAGCTTAGTGCCAGCTGAAGCTTTCTTT. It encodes CASSLVPAEAFF. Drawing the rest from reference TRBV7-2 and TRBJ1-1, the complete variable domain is GAGVSQSPSNKVTEKGKDVELRCDPISGHTALYWYRQSLGQGLEFLIYFQGNSAPDKSGLPSDRFSAERTGGSVSTLTIQRTQQEDSAVYLCASSLVPAEAFFGQGTRLTVV.

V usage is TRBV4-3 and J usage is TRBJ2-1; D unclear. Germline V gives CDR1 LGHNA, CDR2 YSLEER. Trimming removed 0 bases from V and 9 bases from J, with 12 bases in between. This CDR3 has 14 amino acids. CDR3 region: CASSQEVSVFEQFF. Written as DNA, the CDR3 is TGCGCCAGCAGCCAAGAAGTTTCAGTTTTTGAGCAGTTCTTC.

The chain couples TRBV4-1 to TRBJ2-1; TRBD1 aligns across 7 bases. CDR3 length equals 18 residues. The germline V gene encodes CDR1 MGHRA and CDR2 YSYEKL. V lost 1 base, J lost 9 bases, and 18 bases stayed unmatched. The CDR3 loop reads CASSQGQGDATFKGEQFF. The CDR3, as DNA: TGCGCCAGCAGCCAAGGACAGGGAGATGCTACCTTTAAGGGTGAGCAGTTCTTC.

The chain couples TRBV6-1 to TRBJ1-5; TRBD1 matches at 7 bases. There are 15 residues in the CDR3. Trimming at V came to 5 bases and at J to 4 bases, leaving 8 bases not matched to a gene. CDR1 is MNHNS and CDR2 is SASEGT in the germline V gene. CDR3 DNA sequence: TGTGCCAGCAGTCCCACAGGGGTAGGGAATCAGCCCCAGCATTTT. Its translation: CASSPTGVGNQPQHF.

The CDR3, as DNA: TGTGCCAGCAGCTTTCGAACAGGGACGGTGTACACCGGGGAGCTGTTTTTT. Amino acids: CASSFRTGTVYTGELFF. The genes are TRBV14 and TRBJ2-2; TRBD1 might be the D (6 bases). V lost 5 bases and J lost 3, with 19 bases in between. The CDR3 length is 17 residues. CDR1 and CDR2 (germline): SGHDN, FVKESK. The full variable domain, in which reference TRBV14 and TRBJ2-2 provide the parts outside the CDR3, is EAGVTQFPSHSVIEKGQTVTLRCDPISGHDNLYWYRRVMGKEIKFLLHFVKESKQDESGMPNNRFLAERTGGTYSTLKVQPAELEDSGVYFCASSFRTGTVYTGELFFGEGSRLTVL.

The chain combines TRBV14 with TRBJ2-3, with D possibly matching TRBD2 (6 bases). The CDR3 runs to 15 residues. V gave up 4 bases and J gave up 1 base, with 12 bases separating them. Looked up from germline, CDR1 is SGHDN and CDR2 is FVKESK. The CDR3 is CASSPWASGTDTQYF. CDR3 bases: TGTGCCAGCAGCCCGTGGGCTAGCGGCACAGATACGCAGTATTTT. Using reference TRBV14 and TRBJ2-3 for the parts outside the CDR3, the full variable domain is EAGVTQFPSHSVIEKGQTVTLRCDPISGHDNLYWYRRVMGKEIKFLLHFVKESKQDESGMPNNRFLAERTGGTYSTLKVQPAELEDSGVYFCASSPWASGTDTQYFGPGTRLTVL.

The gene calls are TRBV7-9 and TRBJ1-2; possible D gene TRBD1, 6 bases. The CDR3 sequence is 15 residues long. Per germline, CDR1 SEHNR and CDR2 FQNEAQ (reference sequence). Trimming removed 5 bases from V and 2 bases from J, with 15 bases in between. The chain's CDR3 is CASSPRVTGNYGYTF. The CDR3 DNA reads TGTGCCAGCAGCCCCCGGGTCACAGGGAACTATGGCTACACCTTC.

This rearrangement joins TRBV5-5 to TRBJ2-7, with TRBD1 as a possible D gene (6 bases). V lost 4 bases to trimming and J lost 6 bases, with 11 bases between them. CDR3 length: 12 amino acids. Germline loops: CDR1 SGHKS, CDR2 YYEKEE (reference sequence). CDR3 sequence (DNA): TGTGCCAGCAGCCGGACAGCATTCGAGCAGTACTTC. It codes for CASSRTAFEQYF.

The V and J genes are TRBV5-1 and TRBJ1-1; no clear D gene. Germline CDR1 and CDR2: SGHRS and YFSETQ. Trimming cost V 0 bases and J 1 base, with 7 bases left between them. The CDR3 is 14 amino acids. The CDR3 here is CASSLERGNTEAFF. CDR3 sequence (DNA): TGCGCCAGCAGCTTGGAGCGGGGGAACACTGAAGCTTTCTTT.

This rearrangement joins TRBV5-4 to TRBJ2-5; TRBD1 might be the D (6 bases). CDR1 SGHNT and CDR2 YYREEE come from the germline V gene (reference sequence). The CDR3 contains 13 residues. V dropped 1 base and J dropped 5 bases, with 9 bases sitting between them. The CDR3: CASSLRQGETQYF. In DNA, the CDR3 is TGTGCCAGCAGCTTGCGTCAGGGGGAGACCCAGTACTTC.

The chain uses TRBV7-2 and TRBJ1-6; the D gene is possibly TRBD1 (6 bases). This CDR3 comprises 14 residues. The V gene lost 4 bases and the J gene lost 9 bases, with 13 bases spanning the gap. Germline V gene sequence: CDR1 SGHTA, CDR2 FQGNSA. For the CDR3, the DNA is TGTGCCAGCAGCTCTTTTGGACAGACTTCACCCCTCCACTTT. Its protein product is CASSSFGQTSPLHF.

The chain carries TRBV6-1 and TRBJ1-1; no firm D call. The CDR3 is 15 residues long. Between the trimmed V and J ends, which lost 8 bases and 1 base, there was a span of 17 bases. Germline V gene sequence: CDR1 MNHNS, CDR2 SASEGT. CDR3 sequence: CASSSGPRANTEAFF. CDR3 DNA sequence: TGTGCCAGCTCGAGTGGGCCGAGGGCGAACACTGAAGCTTTCTTT.

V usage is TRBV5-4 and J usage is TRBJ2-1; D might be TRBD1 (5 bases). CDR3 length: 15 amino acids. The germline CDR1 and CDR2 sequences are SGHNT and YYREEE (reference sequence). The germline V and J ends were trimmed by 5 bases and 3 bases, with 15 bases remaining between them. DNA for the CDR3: TGTGCCAGCAGTCCCTCCAGGGCTAACTACAATGAGCAGTTCTTC. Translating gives CASSPSRANYNEQFF.

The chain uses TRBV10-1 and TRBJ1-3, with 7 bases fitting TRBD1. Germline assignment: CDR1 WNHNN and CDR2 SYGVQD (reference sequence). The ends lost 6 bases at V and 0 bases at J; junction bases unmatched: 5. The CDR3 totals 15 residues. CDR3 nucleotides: TGCGCCAGCAGGACAGGGCCCTACTCTGGAAACACCATATATTTT. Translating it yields CASRTGPYSGNTIYF.

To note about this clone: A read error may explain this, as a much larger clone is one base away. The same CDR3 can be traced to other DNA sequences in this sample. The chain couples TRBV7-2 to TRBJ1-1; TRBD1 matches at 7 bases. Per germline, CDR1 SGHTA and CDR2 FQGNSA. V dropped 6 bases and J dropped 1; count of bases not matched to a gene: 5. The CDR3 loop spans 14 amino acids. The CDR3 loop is CASSPGTANTEAFF. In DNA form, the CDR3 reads TGTGCCAGCAGTCCCGGGACAGCGAACACTGAAGCTTTCTTT.

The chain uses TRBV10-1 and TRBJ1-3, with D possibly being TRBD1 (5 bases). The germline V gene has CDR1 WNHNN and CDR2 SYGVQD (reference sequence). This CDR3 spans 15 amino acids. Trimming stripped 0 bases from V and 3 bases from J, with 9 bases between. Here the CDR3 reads CASSESDIVGNTIYF. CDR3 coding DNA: TGCGCCAGCAGTGAGTCGGACATAGTTGGAAACACCATATATTTT.

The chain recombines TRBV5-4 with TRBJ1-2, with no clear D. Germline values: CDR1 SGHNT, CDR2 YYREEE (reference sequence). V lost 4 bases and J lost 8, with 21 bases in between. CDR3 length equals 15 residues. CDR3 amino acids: CASSPAAGAGEGYTF. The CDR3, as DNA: TGTGCCAGCAGCCCAGCGGCCGGAGCCGGAGAGGGCTACACCTTC.

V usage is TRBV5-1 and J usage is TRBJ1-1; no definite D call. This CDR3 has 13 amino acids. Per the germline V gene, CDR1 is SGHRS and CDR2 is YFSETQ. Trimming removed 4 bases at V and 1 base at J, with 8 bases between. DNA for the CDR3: TGCGCCAGCAGCACCCGACAGAACACTGAAGCTTTCTTT. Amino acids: CASSTRQNTEAFF.

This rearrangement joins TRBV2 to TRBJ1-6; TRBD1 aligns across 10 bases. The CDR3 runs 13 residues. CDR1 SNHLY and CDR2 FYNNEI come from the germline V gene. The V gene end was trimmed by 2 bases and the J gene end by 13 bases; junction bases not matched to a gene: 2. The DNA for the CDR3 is TGTGCCAGCAGTGAAATGGGACAGGGGCCCCTCCACTTT. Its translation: CASSEMGQGPLHF.

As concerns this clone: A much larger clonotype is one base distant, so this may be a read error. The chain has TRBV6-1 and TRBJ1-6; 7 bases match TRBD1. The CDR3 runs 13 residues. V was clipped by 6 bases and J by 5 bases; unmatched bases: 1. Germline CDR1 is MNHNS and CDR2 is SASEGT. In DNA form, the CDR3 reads TGTGCCAGCAGGACAGGGAATAATTCACCCCTCCACTTT. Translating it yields CASRTGNNSPLHF.